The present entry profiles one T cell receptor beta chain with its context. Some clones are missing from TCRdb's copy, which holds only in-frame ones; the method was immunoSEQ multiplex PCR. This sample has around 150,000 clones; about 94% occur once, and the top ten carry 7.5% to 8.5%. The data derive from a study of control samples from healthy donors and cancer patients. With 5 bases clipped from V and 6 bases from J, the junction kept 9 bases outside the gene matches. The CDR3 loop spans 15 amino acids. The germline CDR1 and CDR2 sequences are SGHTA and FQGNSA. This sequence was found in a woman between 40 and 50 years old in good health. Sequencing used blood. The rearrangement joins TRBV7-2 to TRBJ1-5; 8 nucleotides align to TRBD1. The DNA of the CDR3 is TGTGCCAGCAGCCTTTGGACAGGGTTAGGTCAGCCCCAGCATTTT. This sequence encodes CASSLWTGLGQPQHF. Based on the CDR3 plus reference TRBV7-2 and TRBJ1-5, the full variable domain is GAGVSQSPSNKVTEKGKDVELRCDPISGHTALYWYRQSLGQGLEFLIYFQGNSAPDKSGLPSDRFSAERTGGSVSTLTIQRTQQEDSAVYLCASSLWTGLGQPQHFGDGTRLSIL.